The T cell receptor beta chain under discussion was sequenced for a study of T cells in Graves' hyperthyroidism and ophthalmopathy. V was shortened by 4 bases and J by 2 bases, with 13 bases between the two germline ends. The CDR3 runs 14 residues. Germline V CDR1 and CDR2: SQVTM, ANQGSEA. Template material for amplifying TCR beta CDR3 regions consisted of RNA transcripts. The HTBI primer set was used in a first-round RT-PCR of the TCR CDR3. TCRdb analysed the multiplex PCR reads with MiXCR anew, one entry per CDR3 protein. The sample carries 45,000 to 50,000 distinct CDR3 sequences, 45% to 50% recorded once. The sample holds many counts of this clonotype.

The sequence came from a woman between 45 and 65 years old with Graves' hyperthyroidism. Sequenced input: peripheral blood or thyroid tissue (not recorded which). The rearrangement uses TRBV29-1 and TRBJ2-3; unclear D gene. The CDR3 sequence: CSVGSWLNTDTQYF. The DNA for the CDR3 is TGCAGCGTTGGATCGTGGCTGAACACAGATACGCAGTATTTT.